These T cell receptor beta chains were read from a single sample in a study of blood T cell repertoires in COVID-19. The method was immunoSEQ multiplex PCR; TCRdb's version includes in-frame clones alone and lacks a portion of them. The sample holds approximately 390,000 clones, around nine tenths seen once. The sequencing sample was made of PBMCs or T cells enriched from blood (not recorded which). The receptor set was obtained from a woman aged 45-65 years who had recovered from COVID-19. Both conserved end residues are part of each CDR3. The order of the fields is J gene, D gene, clone size, V gene, CDR3 protein, CDR3 DNA. D genes are given only for firm matches. Clone size appears in some rows only: once, few, many, or a class for an expanded clone.

J: TRBJ1-1; D: NA; size: NA; V: TRBV19; CDR3: CASSIGRTGFF; DNA: TGTGCCAGTAGTATAGGGAGGACGGGTTTCTTT
J: TRBJ1-2; D: NA; size: NA; V: TRBV30; CDR3: CAWSLGRGPYGYTF; DNA: TGTGCCTGGAGCCTCGGGAGGGGCCCCTATGGCTACACCTTC
J: TRBJ1-2; D: NA; size: NA; V: TRBV30; CDR3: CASQGLNYGYTF; DNA: TGTGCCTCCCAGGGACTGAACTATGGCTACACCTTC
J: TRBJ1-4; D: NA; size: NA; V: TRBV5-1; CDR3: CASSLNGSPNEKLFF; DNA: TGCGCCAGCAGCCTAAACGGGAGCCCTAATGAAAAACTGTTTTTT
J: TRBJ1-2; D: NA; size: once; V: TRBV7-9; CDR3: CASSLGATGIGAYGYTF; DNA: TGTGCCAGCAGCTTAGGAGCCACAGGGATTGGGGCGTATGGCTACACCTTC
J: TRBJ1-2; D: NA; size: NA; V: TRBV19; CDR3: CASSFAAGAHPYGYTF; DNA: TGTGCCAGTAGCTTTGCCGCGGGGGCGCACCCCTATGGCTACACCTTC
J: TRBJ2-2; D: NA; size: NA; V: TRBV7-3; CDR3: CASSGTREGTGELFF; DNA: TGTGCCAGCAGCGGCACGCGGGAAGGCACCGGGGAGCTGTTTTTT
J: TRBJ2-5; D: NA; size: NA; V: TRBV14; CDR3: CASSQEGRPAQETQYF; DNA: TGTGCCAGCAGCCAAGAGGGCAGGCCGGCGCAAGAGACCCAGTACTTC
J: TRBJ2-5; D: TRBD2; size: once; V: TRBV20-1; CDR3: CSASGWGGSPETQYF; DNA: TGCAGTGCTAGTGGTTGGGGGGGTTCCCCAGAGACCCAGTACTTC
J: TRBJ2-3; D: NA; size: once; V: TRBV4-2; CDR3: CASSQDAVPDTQYF; DNA: TGTGCCAGCAGCCAAGATGCGGTCCCAGATACGCAGTATTTT
J: TRBJ1-4; D: NA; size: NA; V: TRBV3-1/TRBV3-2; CDR3: CASSQQGRDEKLFF; DNA: TGTGCCAGCAGCCAACAGGGTCGGGATGAAAAACTGTTTTTT
J: TRBJ2-1; D: TRBD2; size: NA; V: TRBV6-1; CDR3: CASSEEGLAGLFF; DNA: TGTGCCAGCAGCGAAGAGGGACTAGCGGGGTTGTTCTTC
J: TRBJ2-3; D: TRBD2; size: once; V: TRBV19; CDR3: CASTPFTGGVADTQYF; DNA: TGTGCCAGTACCCCTTTTACGGGGGGGGTGGCAGATACGCAGTATTTT
J: TRBJ2-7; D: NA; size: NA; V: TRBV9; CDR3: CASSVGGQNYEQYF; DNA: TGTGCCAGCAGCGTAGGTGGACAGAACTACGAGCAGTACTTC
J: TRBJ2-7; D: NA; size: NA; V: TRBV19; CDR3: CASATGGFGEQYF; DNA: TGTGCCAGCGCAACCGGCGGATTTGGCGAGCAGTACTTC
J: TRBJ1-6; D: NA; size: NA; V: TRBV6-1; CDR3: CASSEQRYNSPLHF; DNA: TGTGCCAGCAGTGAACAGAGGTATAATTCACCCCTCCACTTT
J: TRBJ1-3; D: NA; size: NA; V: TRBV9; CDR3: CASSVSRLSSGNTIYF; DNA: TGTGCCAGCAGCGTATCGAGGTTAAGCTCTGGAAACACCATATATTTT